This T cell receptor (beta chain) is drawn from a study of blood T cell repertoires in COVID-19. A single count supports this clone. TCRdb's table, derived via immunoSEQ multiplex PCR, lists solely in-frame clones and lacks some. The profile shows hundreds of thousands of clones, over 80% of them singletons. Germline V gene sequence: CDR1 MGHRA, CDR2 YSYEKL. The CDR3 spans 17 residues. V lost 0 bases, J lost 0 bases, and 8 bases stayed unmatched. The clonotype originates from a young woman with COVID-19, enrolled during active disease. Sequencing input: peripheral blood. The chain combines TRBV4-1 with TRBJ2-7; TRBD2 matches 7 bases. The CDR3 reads CASSQDDLGGSSYEQYF. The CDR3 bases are TGCGCCAGCAGCCAAGATGATCTCGGGGGGAGCTCCTACGAGCAGTACTTC.